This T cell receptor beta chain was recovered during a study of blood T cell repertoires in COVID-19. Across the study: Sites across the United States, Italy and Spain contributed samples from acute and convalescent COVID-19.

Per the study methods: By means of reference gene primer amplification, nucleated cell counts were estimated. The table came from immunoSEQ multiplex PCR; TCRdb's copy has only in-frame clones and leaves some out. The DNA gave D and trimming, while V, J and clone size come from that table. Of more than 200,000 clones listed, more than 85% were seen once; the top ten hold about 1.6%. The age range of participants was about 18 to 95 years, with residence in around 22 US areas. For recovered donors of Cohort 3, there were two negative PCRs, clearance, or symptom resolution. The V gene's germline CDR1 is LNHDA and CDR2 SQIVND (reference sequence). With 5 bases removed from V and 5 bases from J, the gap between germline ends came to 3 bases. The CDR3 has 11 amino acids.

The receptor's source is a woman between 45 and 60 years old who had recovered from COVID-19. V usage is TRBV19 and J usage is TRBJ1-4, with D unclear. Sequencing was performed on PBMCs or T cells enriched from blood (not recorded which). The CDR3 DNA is TGTGCCAGTAGTCCGAATGAAAAACTGTTTTTT. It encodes CASSPNEKLFF.